This entry lists 6 T cell receptor beta chains sequenced from one sample in a study of radiotherapy plus CTLA-4 blockade in lung cancer. Only in-frame clones appear in the TCRdb table, and some are missing; sequencing was by immunoSEQ multiplex PCR. This table has tens of thousands of clones, roughly 79% appearing once. The source was peripheral blood, collected from a patient treated with radiotherapy plus ipilimumab. These receptors all come from a human donor with non-small cell lung cancer who had a partial response to radiotherapy plus ipilimumab. Some clones in this sample may be carry-over from other donors' samples.

The chain links TRBV5-8 to TRBJ2-2; 7 bases match TRBD1. CDR3 length equals 15 residues. Looked up from germline, CDR1 is SGHTS and CDR2 is YDEGEE. The V gene end was trimmed by 1 base and the J gene end by 4 bases; junction bases not matched to a gene: 4. Written as DNA, the CDR3 is TGTGCCAGCAGCTTGTGGCAGGGGGTCACCGGGGAGCTGTTTTTT. This gives the protein CASSLWQGVTGELFF.

The genes are TRBV7-9 and TRBJ2-7; possibly TRBD1 for D (6 bases). The CDR3 covers 12 residues. V was shortened by 0 bases and J by 10 bases, with 10 bases between the two germline ends. Germline values: CDR1 SEHNR, CDR2 FQNEAQ (reference sequence). The CDR3 DNA is TGTGCCAGCAGCTTAGCTGGGGGCGGCCAGTACTTC. Residues: CASSLAGGGQYF. Variable domain in full (rest from reference TRBV7-9 and TRBJ2-7): DTGVSQNPRHKITKRGQNVTFRCDPISEHNRLYWYRQTLGQGPEFLTYFQNEAQLEKSRLLSDRFSAERPKGSFSTLEIQRTEQGDSAMYLCASSLAGGGQYFGPGTRLTVT.

The chain is built from TRBV7-9 and TRBJ2-5, with TRBD2 matching 13 bases. The V segment lost 7 bases and the J segment 4 bases; nucleotides outside the gene matches: 6. CDR3 length: 15 amino acids. Germline V gene data show CDR1 as SEHNR and CDR2 as FQNEAQ (reference sequence). The CDR3 DNA is TGTGCCAGCAAACTAGCGGGGGGGCAGGGAGAGACCCAGTACTTC. Its translation: CASKLAGGQGETQYF.

The V gene is TRBV7-8, the J gene TRBJ1-5; a weak D match, TRBD1 (6 bases). The length of the CDR3 is 17 residues. Germline V gene data show CDR1 as SGHVS and CDR2 as FQNEAQ. Trimming took 4 bases from V and 2 from J, leaving 18 bases between them. CDR3 DNA: TGTGCCAGCAGCTCTCAGAGTGGGGGCGCGGGCAATCAGCCCCAGCATTTT. Protein sequence: CASSSQSGGAGNQPQHF.

This clone has just one count. This chain uses TRBV28 with TRBJ2-5; maybe TRBD1 (5 bases). The J call may be incorrect, as the DNA end agrees better with TRBJ2-7. The CDR3 length is 16 residues. Germline assignment: CDR1 MDHEN and CDR2 SYDVKM. CDR3 DNA: TGTGCCAGCAGTTTTTATCAGGGTACCAGCTCCTACGAGCAGTACTTC. It encodes CASSFYQGTSSYEQYF.

Regarding this clone: This sample also contains other DNA sequences that code for the same CDR3. The V and J genes are TRBV7-9 and TRBJ1-5, with 8 positions matching TRBD1. The J segment lost 2 bases and the V segment lost 1 base, leaving 4 bases of the junction unmatched. Per the germline V gene, CDR1 is SEHNR and CDR2 is FQNEAQ (reference sequence). There are 16 residues in the CDR3. The CDR3 reads CASSLGTGTGNQPQHF. The DNA of the CDR3 is TGTGCCAGCAGCTTAGGGACAGGGACTGGCAATCAGCCCCAGCATTTT. Full variable domain (rest looked up from reference TRBV7-9 and TRBJ1-5): DTGVSQNPRHKITKRGQNVTFRCDPISEHNRLYWYRQTLGQGPEFLTYFQNEAQLEKSRLLSDRFSAERPKGSFSTLEIQRTEQGDSAMYLCASSLGTGTGNQPQHFGDGTRLSIL.